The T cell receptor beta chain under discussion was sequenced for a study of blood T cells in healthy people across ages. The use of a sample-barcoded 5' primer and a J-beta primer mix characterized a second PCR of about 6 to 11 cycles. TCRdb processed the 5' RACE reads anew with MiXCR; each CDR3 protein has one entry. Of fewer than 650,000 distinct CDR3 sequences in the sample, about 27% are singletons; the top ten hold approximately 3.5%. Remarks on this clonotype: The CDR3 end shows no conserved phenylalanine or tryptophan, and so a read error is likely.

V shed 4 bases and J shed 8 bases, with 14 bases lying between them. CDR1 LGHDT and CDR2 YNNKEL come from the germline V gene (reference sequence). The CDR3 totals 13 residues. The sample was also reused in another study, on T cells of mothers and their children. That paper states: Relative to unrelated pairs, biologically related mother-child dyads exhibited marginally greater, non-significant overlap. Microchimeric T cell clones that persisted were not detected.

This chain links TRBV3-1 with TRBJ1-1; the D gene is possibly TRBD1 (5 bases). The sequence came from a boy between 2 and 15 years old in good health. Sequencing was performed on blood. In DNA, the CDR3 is TGTGCCAGCAGCCGACAAGGGGAAGGGGAAGCTTTCCTT. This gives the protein CASSRQGEGEAFL.